A selection of T cell receptor beta chains follows, all from one sample in a study of beta chain features in type 1 diabetes. Profiled with immunoSEQ multiplex PCR; TCRdb holds only in-frame clones, not every one. The sample shows hundreds of thousands of clones, 55% to 70% of them seen only once. Input material: naive CD4+ T cells from blood. Receptors were obtained from a man between 25 and 39 years old in good health. The CDR3 runs from the conserved cysteine through the conserved F or W. Fields, in order: clone size, J gene, V gene, CDR3 length, D gene, CDR3 DNA, CDR3 protein. The D gene is left open where the match is weak. Size is stated for part of the rows, as once, few or many counts, or as a class when the clone is expanded.

few | TRBJ2-1 | TRBV30 | 13 | TRBD2 | TGTGCCTGGACGACTAGCGGGAATAATGAGCAGTTCTTC | CAWTTSGNNEQFF
. | TRBJ2-4 | TRBV30 | 14 | TRBD2 | TGTGCCGGGGGGGCACTAGCGGACAAAAACATTCAGTACTTC | CAGGALADKNIQYF
. | TRBJ1-2 | TRBV30 | 15 | . | TGTGCCTGGAGTGGTCTGGCGGAGGGAACTGATGGCTACACCTTC | CAWSGLAEGTDGYTF
once | TRBJ2-1 | TRBV29-1 | 16 | . | TGCAGCGTTGAAGATTTTAGCGGAGACTCCTACAATGAGCAGTTCTTC | CSVEDFSGDSYNEQFF
. | TRBJ2-3 | TRBV14 | 11 | . | TGTGCCAGCAGCCACACAGATACGCAGTATTTT | CASSHTDTQYF
. | TRBJ2-5 | TRBV20-1 | 11 | . | TGCAGTGGGTACACACAAGAGACCCAGTACTTC | CSGYTQETQYF
. | TRBJ2-7 | TRBV7-9 | 13 | TRBD1 | TGTGCCAGCAGACCGGGACAGGGCTACGAGCAGTACTTC | CASRPGQGYEQYF
. | TRBJ2-4 | TRBV28 | 11 | . | TGTGCCAGCCAAGATTGGAACATTCAGTACTTC | CASQDWNIQYF
few | TRBJ2-5 | TRBV29-1 | 13 | . | TGCAGCGCATGCCGCGCCGCCTCCGAGACCCAGTACTTC | CSACRAASETQYF
. | TRBJ1-1 | TRBV11-2 | 13 | . | TGTGCCAGCAGCTTAATCCTGAACACTGAAGCTTTCTTT | CASSLILNTEAFF
. | TRBJ2-5 | TRBV29-1 | 13 | . | TGCAGCTCGACCCCCGAGTACCAAGAGACCCAGTACTTC | CSSTPEYQETQYF
. | TRBJ2-1 | TRBV5-1 | 19 | TRBD2 | TGCGCCAGCAGCTTGGCCGGGTTGACTAGCGGGAGGGCCCTCGATGAGCAGTTCTTC | CASSLAGLTSGRALDEQFF
. | TRBJ2-5 | TRBV14 | 13 | . | TGTGCCAGCAGCCAAGGGGCACAAGAGACCCAGTACTTC | CASSQGAQETQYF
once | TRBJ2-2 | TRBV30 | 14 | . | TGTGCCTGGAGGAGTGGTGGGAACACCGGGGAGCTGTTTTTT | CAWRSGGNTGELFF
. | TRBJ2-1 | TRBV1 | 15 | . | TGCACCAGCAGGTGCACCGGGACTAGCGGAAATGAGCAGTTCTTC | CTSRCTGTSGNEQFF
. | TRBJ2-3 | TRBV18 | 14 | TRBD2 | TGTGCCAGCTCGCAGACTAGCGACACAGATACGCAGTATTTT | CASSQTSDTDTQYF
. | TRBJ2-2 | TRBV10-3 | 15 | . | TGTGCCATCAGCCCTAGCGTAGCGAACACCGGGGAGCTGTTTTTT | CAISPSVANTGELFF
. | TRBJ2-1 | TRBV29-1 | 14 | TRBD1 | TGCAGCGTTGAACGAGGGACAGGGGGCAATGAGCAGTTCTTC | CSVERGTGGNEQFF
. | TRBJ2-5 | TRBV29-1 | 13 | . | TGCAGCGTTGCCACAGGGCTTGGGGAGACCCAGTACTTC | CSVATGLGETQYF
few | TRBJ2-2 | TRBV29-1 | 16 | . | TGCAGCGTAATAACACAGGGTCGTGCGAACACCGGGGAGCTGTTTTTT | CSVITQGRANTGELFF
. | TRBJ2-5 | TRBV2 | 15 | . | TGTGCCAGCAGGAGGACACAGGCGGGGAGTGAGACCCAGTACTTC | CASRRTQAGSETQYF
few | TRBJ2-5 | TRBV9 | 15 | TRBD1 | TGTGCCAGCAGCGTAGGGGACAGGGGACAAGAGACCCAGTACTTC | CASSVGDRGQETQYF
. | TRBJ2-3 | TRBV7-9 | 12 | . | TGTGCCAGCAGCTTAGTACCAGATACGCAGTATTTT | CASSLVPDTQYF
. | TRBJ2-6 | TRBV30 | 15 | . | TGTGCCTGGCGTGTAGGGGGGCCTGGGGCCAACGTCCTGACTTTC | CAWRVGGPGANVLTF
. | TRBJ2-5 | TRBV5-1 | 15 | . | TGCGCCAGCAGCCAGGGGACATCCCGGGGGGAGACCCAGTACTTC | CASSQGTSRGETQYF
. | TRBJ2-5 | TRBV7-2 | 13 | TRBD2 | TGTGCCAGCAGCCCTGAGCGGGGGGAGACCCAGTACTTC | CASSPERGETQYF
. | TRBJ2-2 | TRBV29-1 | 12 | . | TGCAGCGTTCGGACGCTCGCCGGGGAGCTGTTTTTT | CSVRTLAGELFF
. | TRBJ2-3 | TRBV7-2 | 10 | . | TGTGCCAGCTCCCGAGGGGCGCAGTATTTT | CASSRGAQYF